This is a list of T cell receptor beta chains from one sample in a study of T cell repertoires in cytomegalovirus infection. These TCRs are of unknown antigen specificity. TCRdb re-called the reads with MiXCR, one entry per CDR3 protein. This sample has approximately 910,000 distinct CDR3 sequences, with under 40% found just once. This material consisted of cultured CD8+ T cells from PBMCs, taken from culture after CMV antigen stimulation. These receptors came from a human donor in good health (CMV status not recorded). Some clones in this sample may be carry-over from other donors' samples. CDR3s include the opening cysteine and the closing phenylalanine or tryptophan. A D gene is named only where the DNA matches it firmly. Clone size is stated in some rows and not others, as once, few, many or a class when expanded.

j_call | d_call | cdr3_length | clone_size | v_call | cdr3_nt | cdr3_aa
TRBJ2-7 | . | 14 | few | TRBV6-1 | TGTGCCAGCAGTGAGTACATCTCCCGCTACGAGCAGTACTTC | CASSEYISRYEQYF
TRBJ1-1 | . | 14 | few | TRBV6-2/TRBV6-3 | TGTGCCAGCAGTTACGCTGGATCCGGCACTGAAGCTTTCTTT | CASSYAGSGTEAFF
TRBJ2-1 | . | 16 | . | TRBV19 | TGTGCCAGTAGCCGAAAGGGGGATGAGCGAGGCAATGAGCAGTTCTTC | CASSRKGDERGNEQFF
TRBJ2-5 | TRBD2 | 17 | many | TRBV7-2 | TGTGCCAGCAGCTTAAATTTCGGTAGCGGGGGGGTGGAGACCCAGTACTTC | CASSLNFGSGGVETQYF
TRBJ2-1 | . | 15 | few | TRBV4-3 | TGCGCCAGCAGCCAAGTTAGGGAGCCCGACAATGAGCAGTTCTTC | CASSQVREPDNEQFF
TRBJ1-1 | . | 17 | . | TRBV19 | TGTGCCAGTAGTATCGGCAGCAGCCTACCTTCGAACACTGAAGCTTTCTTT | CASSIGSSLPSNTEAFF
TRBJ1-6 | TRBD1 | 16 | many | TRBV7-6 | TGTGCCAGCAGCTTAGAAGGGGGCCTGTATAATTCACCCCTCCACTTT | CASSLEGGLYNSPLHF
TRBJ2-2 | . | 15 | . | TRBV4-1 | TGCGCCAGCAGCCAAGACCCCGACTTAGCCGGGGAGCTGTTTTTT | CASSQDPDLAGELFF
TRBJ2-3 | . | 14 | . | TRBV2 | TGTGCCAGCAAAGAGGATGAGGGCACAGATACGCAGTATTTT | CASKEDEGTDTQYF
TRBJ1-6 | . | 12 | few | TRBV2 | TGTGCCAGCTGGGGGGGCCTCCCACCCCTCCACTTT | CASWGGLPPLHF
TRBJ1-1 | . | 14 | . | TRBV6-1 | TGTGCCAGCAGTGAAGGCGCCAGACACACTGAAGCTTTCTTT | CASSEGARHTEAFF
TRBJ2-7 | TRBD1 | 14 | few | TRBV28 | TGTGCCAGCAGTTTGGACAGGGGGAACGACGAGCAGTACTTC | CASSLDRGNDEQYF
TRBJ2-5 | . | 13 | . | TRBV11-2 | TGTGCCAGCAGTTCCGGGACCGAGTTCTTTGGGTACTTC | CASSSGTEFFGYF
TRBJ1-2 | TRBD1 | 13 | . | TRBV27 | TGTGCCAGCACCTCGGTAGGGGGCTCTGGGTACACCTTC | CASTSVGGSGYTF
TRBJ2-2 | . | 13 | . | TRBV7-9 | TGTGCCAGCAGCGTCGGCGGGGCCGGGGAGCTGTTTTTT | CASSVGGAGELFF
TRBJ2-1 | . | 15 | . | TRBV7-9 | TGTGCCAGCAGCTTAGTGGCAGATCTATACAATGAGCAGTTCTTC | CASSLVADLYNEQFF
TRBJ1-5 | . | 15 | . | TRBV19 | TGTGCCAGTAGTACAGGGCTTGGTTTTGGACAGCCCCAGCATTTT | CASSTGLGFGQPQHF
TRBJ1-4 | . | 13 | . | TRBV13 | TGTGCCAGCAGCCCATTGCAGAATGAAAAACTGTTTTTT | CASSPLQNEKLFF
TRBJ1-3 | . | 16 | . | TRBV4-2 | TGTGCCAGCAGCCAGGAACAGGGACTCTCTGGAAACACCATATATTTT | CASSQEQGLSGNTIYF
TRBJ2-7 | TRBD1 | 15 | few | TRBV10-3 | TGTGCCATCAGTGAGTCACAGCAGGGGGCGCGGGAGCAGTACTTC | CAISESQQGAREQYF
TRBJ1-3 | . | 15 | few | TRBV25-1 | TGTGCCAGCAGTGTTGCGGGGTTCTCTGGAAACACCATATATTTT | CASSVAGFSGNTIYF
TRBJ1-1 | . | 15 | few | TRBV6-5 | TGTGCCAGCAGTTCCGGACCTAGTTTGGGCACTGAAGCTTTCTTT | CASSSGPSLGTEAFF
TRBJ2-5 | TRBD2 | 18 | . | TRBV7-9 | TGTGCCAGCAGCTTTCCCTCCGGGGGTAGCGGGGCCCAAGAGACCCAGTACTTC | CASSFPSGGSGAQETQYF
TRBJ2-3 | . | 16 | . | TRBV7-9 | TGTGCCAGCAACCTAGGAGGAACTGAGAAGGGAGATACGCAGTATTTT | CASNLGGTEKGDTQYF
TRBJ1-4 | . | 17 | . | TRBV4-1 | TGCGCCAGCAGCCAAATGGGGCATTGGGACGAAGTTCGAAAACTGTTTTTT | CASSQMGHWDEVRKLFF
TRBJ1-1 | . | 16 | . | TRBV12-3/TRBV12-4 | TGTGCCAGCAGTTATAGGTTAGTGGCGAATAACACTGAAGCTTTCTTT | CASSYRLVANNTEAFF
TRBJ1-4 | . | 16 | many | TRBV7-9 | TGTGCCAGCAGCGAGGCTGGTCGGGGAACTAATGAAAAACTGTTTTTT | CASSEAGRGTNEKLFF
TRBJ2-3 | . | 15 | . | TRBV6-1 | TGTGCCAACAGTAATCCGACAGGTTCGGGAGATACGCAGTATTTT | CANSNPTGSGDTQYF
TRBJ2-3 | . | 14 | . | TRBV5-1 | TGCGCCAGCAGCTTCGACTATCTCCCAGATACGCAGTATTTT | CASSFDYLPDTQYF
TRBJ2-5 | TRBD2 | 17 | . | TRBV11-2 | TGTGCCAGCAGCCCATATCCCGGGGGGGGGTACCAAGAGACCCAGTACTTC | CASSPYPGGGYQETQYF
TRBJ2-5 | . | 15 | few | TRBV12-5 | TGTGCTAGTGGGCCAGGACAACGAGTAAAAGAGACCCAGTACTTC | CASGPGQRVKETQYF
TRBJ2-7 | . | 17 | few | TRBV28 | TGTGCCAGCAGTTACGCGGACAGCCGATACATCTCCTACGAGCAGTACTTC | CASSYADSRYISYEQYF
TRBJ2-1 | . | 13 | few | TRBV19 | TGTGCCAGTAGTATGAACTCCTACAATGAGCAGTTCTTC | CASSMNSYNEQFF
TRBJ1-1 | . | 15 | . | TRBV6-5 | TGTGCCAGCAGTTACACGGTTGGGATGAACACTGAAGCTTTCTTT | CASSYTVGMNTEAFF
TRBJ2-3 | . | 14 | few | TRBV6-1 | TGTGCCAGCAGTTTGCAGGGTTGGACAGATACGCAGTATTTT | CASSLQGWTDTQYF
TRBJ1-2 | . | 13 | . | TRBV5-1 | TGCGCCAGCAGCTTGGAGGGGTTCGATGGCTACACCTTC | CASSLEGFDGYTF
TRBJ2-3 | TRBD2 | 19 | . | TRBV19 | TGTGCCAGTAGTGACCCGTCTAGCGGACTTCTAGTGGGCACAGATACGCAGTATTTT | CASSDPSSGLLVGTDTQYF
TRBJ2-1 | TRBD2 | 21 | . | TRBV5-8 | TGTGCCAGCAGCTTGGTTTGGGCTAGCGGGGGAATTACAAGCTCCTACAATGAGCAGTTCTTC | CASSLVWASGGITSSYNEQFF
TRBJ2-2 | . | 12 | . | TRBV6-1 | TGTGCCAGCACCGGGAGAACCGGGGAGCTGTTTTTT | CASTGRTGELFF